This entry is about one T cell receptor (beta chain). These data originate in a study of cytomegalovirus exposure and HLA in healthy donors. PCR employed 60 Vbeta and 13 Jbeta primers. TCRdb's table, derived via immunoSEQ multiplex PCR, lists solely in-frame clones and lacks some. In the table there are approximately 110,000 clones, around 79% of which are singletons. This CDR3 contains 16 residues. Germline CDR1 and CDR2: SEHNR and FQNEAQ (reference sequence). Trimming removed 2 bases at V and 0 bases at J, with 10 bases between. The clonotype comes from a woman aged 40 to 50 in good health and CMV-seronegative. Sequences were obtained from PBMCs. The genes are TRBV7-9 and TRBJ2-2; D not resolved. CDR3 amino acids: CASSLRSNANTGELFF. The CDR3 DNA reads as TGTGCCAGCAGCTTACGGAGTAACGCGAACACCGGGGAGCTGTTTTTT.